In its sample, the clone carrying this T cell receptor beta chain was seen many times. The antigen is not known. These data come from a study of T cell repertoires in cytomegalovirus infection. In the study overall: HLA-B-restricted CMV epitopes that are well studied were used alongside recently identified HLA-C-restricted ones. Matching HLA type and CMV infection were both indicated by public TCR beta signatures.

Losses at the gene ends were 3 bases for V and 6 bases for J; bases not matched to a gene: 16. This CDR3 has 17 amino acids. Germline V gene lookup returns CDR1 SGHTA and CDR2 FQGNSA. From the reads, TCRdb called clonotypes with MiXCR, one entry per CDR3 protein. The sample records approximately 350,000 distinct CDR3 sequences, roughly 34% being singletons. Study-wide points: Clonotype analysis showed dominance of the ex vivo response by HLA-C-restricted CMV-specific TCR beta clonotypes.

The sample was cultured PBMCs, taken from culture after CMV antigen stimulation. The sequence came from a human donor in good health (CMV status not recorded). Some clones in this sample may be carry-over from other donors' samples. The chain recombines TRBV7-2 with TRBJ1-2, with 7 bases identical to TRBD1. CDR3 nucleotides: TGTGCCAGCAGCTTTCCGCTCCGACAGGGCCGTACGAATGGCTACACCTTC. Residues: CASSFPLRQGRTNGYTF.